This record covers a single T cell receptor beta chain. The antigen is undetermined. The naive CD8 population came from CD45RO-negative cells selected for CCR7, without terminally differentiated effector memory CD45RA+ cells. Germline-derived CDR1 and CDR2 are SGDLS and YYNGEE. The CDR3 length is 14 residues. V was pared by 0 bases and J by 8 bases, with 12 bases between. This specimen comes from a study of shared clonotypes between healthy human individuals. Whole-study results and caveats: Incomplete sequencing of sorted subsets was indicated by rarefaction despite large depth. What naive subsets generally showed was a larger estimated richness than memory subsets showed. For naive CD4 cells, 4.5% to 6.5% of clonotypes were shared across a handful of donors.

The method was immunoSEQ multiplex PCR; TCRdb's version includes in-frame clones alone and lacks a portion of them. The sample shows around 600,000 clones, roughly 95% of them seen only once. The gene calls are TRBV9 and TRBJ2-1; D not resolved. The sequencing input was naive CD8+ T cells sorted from blood. The origin of this receptor is a woman aged 25 to 39 in good health. In DNA form, the CDR3 reads TGTGCCAGCAGCGTAGGCGGCCGCGCGCATGAGCAGTTCTTC. Translating gives CASSVGGRAHEQFF. The full variable domain, completed using reference TRBV9 and TRBJ2-1, is DSGVTQTPKHLITATGQRVTLRCSPRSGDLSVYWYQQSLDQGLQFLIQYYNGEERAKGNILERFSAQQFPDLHSELNLSSLELGDSALYFCASSVGGRAHEQFFGPGTRLTVL.